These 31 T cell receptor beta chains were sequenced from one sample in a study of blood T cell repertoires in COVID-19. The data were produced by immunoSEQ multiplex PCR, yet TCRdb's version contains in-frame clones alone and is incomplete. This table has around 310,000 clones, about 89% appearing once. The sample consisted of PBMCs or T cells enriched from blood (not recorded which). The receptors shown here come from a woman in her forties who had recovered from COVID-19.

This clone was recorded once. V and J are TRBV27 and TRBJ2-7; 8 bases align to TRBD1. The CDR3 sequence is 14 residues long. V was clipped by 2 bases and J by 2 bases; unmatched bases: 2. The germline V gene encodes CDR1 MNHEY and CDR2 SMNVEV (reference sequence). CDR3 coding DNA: TGTGCCAGCAGTTTAGGGACAGGAGCCTACGAGCAGTACTTC. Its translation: CASSLGTGAYEQYF.

The CDR3 DNA reads TGTGCCAGCAGCTTCGGGGGTGTAGACACTGAAGCTTTCTTT. This encodes CASSFGGVDTEAFF. J is TRBJ1-1 and V is TRBV11-3; tentatively, D is TRBD1 (5 bases). V was trimmed by 3 bases and J by 3 bases, leaving 11 bases between them. The CDR3 totals 14 residues. CDR1 and CDR2 (germline): SGHNT, YENEEA.

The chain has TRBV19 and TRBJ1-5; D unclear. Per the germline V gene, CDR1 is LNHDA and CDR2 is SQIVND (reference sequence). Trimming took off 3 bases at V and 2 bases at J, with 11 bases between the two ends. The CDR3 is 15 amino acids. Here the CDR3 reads CASSMPNRGNQPQHF. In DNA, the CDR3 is TGTGCCAGTAGTATGCCAAATCGAGGCAATCAGCCCCAGCATTTT.

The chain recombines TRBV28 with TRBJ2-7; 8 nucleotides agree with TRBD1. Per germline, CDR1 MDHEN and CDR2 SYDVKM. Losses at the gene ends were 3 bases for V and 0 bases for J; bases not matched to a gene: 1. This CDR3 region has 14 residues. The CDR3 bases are TGTGCCAGCAGTTTGACAGGGGTCTCCTACGAGCAGTACTTC. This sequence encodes CASSLTGVSYEQYF. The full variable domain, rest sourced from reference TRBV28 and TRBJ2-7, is DVKVTQSSRYLVKRTGEKVFLECVQDMDHENMFWYRQDPGLGLRLIYFSYDVKMKEKGDIPEGYSVSREKKERFSLILESASTNQTSMYLCASSLTGVSYEQYFGPGTRLTVT.

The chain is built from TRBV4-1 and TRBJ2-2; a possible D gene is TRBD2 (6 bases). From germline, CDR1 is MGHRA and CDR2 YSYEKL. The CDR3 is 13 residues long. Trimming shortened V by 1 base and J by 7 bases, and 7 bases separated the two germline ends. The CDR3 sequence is CASSQAGGGELFF. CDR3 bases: TGCGCCAGCAGCCAAGCCGGGGGCGGGGAGCTGTTTTTT.

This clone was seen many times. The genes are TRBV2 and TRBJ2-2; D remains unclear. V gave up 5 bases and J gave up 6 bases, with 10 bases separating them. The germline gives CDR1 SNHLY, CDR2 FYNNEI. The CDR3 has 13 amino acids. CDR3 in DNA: TGTGCCAGCAGTATCCAGGTCGCCGGGGAGCTGTTTTTT. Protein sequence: CASSIQVAGELFF. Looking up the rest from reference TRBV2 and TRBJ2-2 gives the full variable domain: EPEVTQTPSHQVTQMGQEVILRCVPISNHLYFYWYRQILGQKVEFLVSFYNNEISEKSEIFDDQFSVERPDGSNFTLKIRSTKLEDSAMYFCASSIQVAGELFFGEGSRLTVL.

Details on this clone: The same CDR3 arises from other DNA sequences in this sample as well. In DNA, the CDR3 is TGTGCCAGCAGCTTACAGGAGACCCAGTACTTC. Its translation is CASSLQETQYF. The chain has TRBV11-3 and TRBJ2-5; D is unresolved. CDR1 is SGHNT, CDR2 YENEEA, per germline. CDR3 length: 11 residues. Trimming cost V 2 bases and J 5 bases, with 3 bases left between them.

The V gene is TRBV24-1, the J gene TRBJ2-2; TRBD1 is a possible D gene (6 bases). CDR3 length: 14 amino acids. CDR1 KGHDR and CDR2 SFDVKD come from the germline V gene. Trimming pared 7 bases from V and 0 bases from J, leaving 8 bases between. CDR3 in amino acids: CATSQGTNTGELFF. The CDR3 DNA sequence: TGTGCCACCAGCCAGGGGACGAACACCGGGGAGCTGTTTTTT.

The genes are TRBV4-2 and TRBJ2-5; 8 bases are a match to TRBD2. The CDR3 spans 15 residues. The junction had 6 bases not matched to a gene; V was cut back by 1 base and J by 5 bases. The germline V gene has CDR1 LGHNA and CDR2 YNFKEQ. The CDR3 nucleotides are TGTGCCAGCAGCCAAGGTACAGCGGGAGCTGAGACCCAGTACTTC. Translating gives CASSQGTAGAETQYF.

Here the CDR3 reads CASSLALAVHGYTF. The CDR3 bases are TGTGCCAGCAGCTTAGCGCTGGCAGTCCATGGCTACACCTTC. The chain couples TRBV7-9 to TRBJ1-2; unclear D gene. The CDR3 contains 14 residues. From germline, CDR1 is SEHNR and CDR2 FQNEAQ (reference sequence). The germline V and J ends were trimmed by 0 bases and 6 bases, with 11 bases remaining between them.

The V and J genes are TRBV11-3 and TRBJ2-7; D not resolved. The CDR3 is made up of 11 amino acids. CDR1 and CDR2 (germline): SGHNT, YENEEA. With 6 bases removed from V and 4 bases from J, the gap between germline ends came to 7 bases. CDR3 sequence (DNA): TGTGCCAGCAGTTCGCGGTACGAGCAGTACTTC. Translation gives CASSSRYEQYF.

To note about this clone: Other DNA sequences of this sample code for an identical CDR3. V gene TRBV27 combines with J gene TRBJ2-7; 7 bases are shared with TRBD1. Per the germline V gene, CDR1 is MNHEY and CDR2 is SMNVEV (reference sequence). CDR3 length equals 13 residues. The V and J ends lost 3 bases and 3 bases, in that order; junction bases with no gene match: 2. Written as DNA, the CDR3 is TGTGCCAGCAGTTTTGGGACAGACTACGAGCAGTACTTC. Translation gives CASSFGTDYEQYF.

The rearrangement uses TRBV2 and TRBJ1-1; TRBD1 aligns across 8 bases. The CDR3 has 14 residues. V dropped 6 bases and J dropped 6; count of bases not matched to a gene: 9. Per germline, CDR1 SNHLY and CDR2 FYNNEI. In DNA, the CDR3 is TGTGCCAGCAGGAGAGCAGGGGGCTATCCTGAAGCTTTCTTT. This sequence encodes CASRRAGGYPEAFF.

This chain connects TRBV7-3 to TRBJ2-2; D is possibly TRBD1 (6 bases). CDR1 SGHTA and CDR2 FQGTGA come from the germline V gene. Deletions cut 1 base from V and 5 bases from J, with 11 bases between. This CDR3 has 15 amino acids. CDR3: CASSLRPGETGELFF. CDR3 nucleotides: TGTGCCAGCAGCTTAAGACCAGGGGAGACCGGGGAGCTGTTTTTT.

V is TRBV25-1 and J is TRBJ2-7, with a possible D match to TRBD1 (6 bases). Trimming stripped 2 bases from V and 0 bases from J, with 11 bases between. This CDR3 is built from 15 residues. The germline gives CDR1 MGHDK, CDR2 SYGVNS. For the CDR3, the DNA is TGTGCCAGCAGTGAAGGTTTAGGGGGCTCCTACGAGCAGTACTTC. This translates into CASSEGLGGSYEQYF.

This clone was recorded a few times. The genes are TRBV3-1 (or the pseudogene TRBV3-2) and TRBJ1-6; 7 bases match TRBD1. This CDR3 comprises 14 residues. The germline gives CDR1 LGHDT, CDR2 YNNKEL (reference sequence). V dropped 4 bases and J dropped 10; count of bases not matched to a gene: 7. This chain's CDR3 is CASSLGQALSPLHF. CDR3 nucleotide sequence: TGTGCCAGCAGCCTCGGACAGGCTTTATCACCCCTCCACTTT.

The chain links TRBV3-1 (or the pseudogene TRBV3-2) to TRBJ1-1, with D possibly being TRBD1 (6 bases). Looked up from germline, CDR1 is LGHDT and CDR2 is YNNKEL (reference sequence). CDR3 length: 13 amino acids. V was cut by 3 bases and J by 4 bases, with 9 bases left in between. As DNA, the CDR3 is TGTGCCAGCAGCCATAAAGGGGGCACTGAAGCTTTCTTT. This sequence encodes CASSHKGGTEAFF.

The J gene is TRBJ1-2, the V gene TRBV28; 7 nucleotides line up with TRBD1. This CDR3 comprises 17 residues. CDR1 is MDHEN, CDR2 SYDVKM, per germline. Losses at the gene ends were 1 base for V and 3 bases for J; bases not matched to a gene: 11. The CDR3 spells CASSLFQAYQGDYGYTF. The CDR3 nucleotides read TGTGCCAGCAGTTTATTCCAGGCCTACCAGGGGGACTATGGCTACACCTTC.

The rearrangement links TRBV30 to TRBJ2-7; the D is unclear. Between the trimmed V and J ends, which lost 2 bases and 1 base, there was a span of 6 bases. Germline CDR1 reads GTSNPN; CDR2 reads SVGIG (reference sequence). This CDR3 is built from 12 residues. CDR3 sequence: CAWSPSSYEQYF. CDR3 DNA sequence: TGTGCCTGGAGTCCCAGTTCCTACGAGCAGTACTTC.

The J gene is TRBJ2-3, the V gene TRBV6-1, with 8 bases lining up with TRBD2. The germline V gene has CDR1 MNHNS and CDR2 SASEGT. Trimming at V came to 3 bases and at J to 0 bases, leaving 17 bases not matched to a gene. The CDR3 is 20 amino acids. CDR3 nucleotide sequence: TGTGCCAGCAGTGACCCCCCGCCCGGGGGGGGGACTACTAGCACAGATACGCAGTATTTT. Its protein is CASSDPPPGGGTTSTDTQYF.

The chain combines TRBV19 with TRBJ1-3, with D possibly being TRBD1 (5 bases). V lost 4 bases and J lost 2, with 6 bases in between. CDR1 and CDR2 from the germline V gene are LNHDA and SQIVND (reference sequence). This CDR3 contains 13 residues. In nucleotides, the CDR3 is TGTGCCAGTAGTACAGGGACTGGAAACACCATATATTTT. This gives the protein CASSTGTGNTIYF. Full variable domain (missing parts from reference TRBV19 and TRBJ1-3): DGGITQSPKYLFRKEGQNVTLSCEQNLNHDAMYWYRQDPGQGLRLIYYSQIVNDFQKGDIAEGYSVSREKKESFPLTVTSAQKNPTAFYLCASSTGTGNTIYFGEGSWLTVV.

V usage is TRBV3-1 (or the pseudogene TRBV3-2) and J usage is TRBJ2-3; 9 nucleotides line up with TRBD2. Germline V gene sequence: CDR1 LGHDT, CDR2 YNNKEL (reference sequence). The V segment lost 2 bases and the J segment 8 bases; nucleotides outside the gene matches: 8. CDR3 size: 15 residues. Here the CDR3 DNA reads TGTGCCAGCAGCCAACTTAGCGGGAGCGCAGGTACGCAGTATTTT. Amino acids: CASSQLSGSAGTQYF.

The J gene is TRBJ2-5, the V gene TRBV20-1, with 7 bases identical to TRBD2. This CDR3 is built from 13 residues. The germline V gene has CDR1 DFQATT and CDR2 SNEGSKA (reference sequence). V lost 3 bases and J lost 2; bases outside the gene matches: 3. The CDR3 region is CSASTGGQETQYF. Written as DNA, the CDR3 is TGCAGTGCTAGTACGGGGGGACAAGAGACCCAGTACTTC.

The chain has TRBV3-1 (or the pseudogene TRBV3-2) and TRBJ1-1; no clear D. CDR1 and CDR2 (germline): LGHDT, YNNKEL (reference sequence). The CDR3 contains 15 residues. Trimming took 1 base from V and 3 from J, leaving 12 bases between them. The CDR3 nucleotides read TGTGCCAGCAGCCAAGTCGCGGGCGGGCACACTGAAGCTTTCTTT. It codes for CASSQVAGGHTEAFF.

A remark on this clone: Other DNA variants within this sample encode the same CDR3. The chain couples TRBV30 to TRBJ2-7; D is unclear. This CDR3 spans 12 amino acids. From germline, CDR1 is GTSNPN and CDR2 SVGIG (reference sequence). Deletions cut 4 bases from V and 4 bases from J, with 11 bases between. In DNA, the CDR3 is TGTGCCTGGAACCGCGGCGAGTACGAGCAGTACTTC. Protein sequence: CAWNRGEYEQYF.

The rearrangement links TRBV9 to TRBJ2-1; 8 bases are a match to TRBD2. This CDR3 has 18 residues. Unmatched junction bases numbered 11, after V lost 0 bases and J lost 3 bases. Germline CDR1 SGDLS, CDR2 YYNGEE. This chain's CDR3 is CASSVAPLTGGGYNEQFF. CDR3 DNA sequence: TGTGCCAGCAGCGTAGCCCCCCTCACCGGGGGGGGCTACAATGAGCAGTTCTTC.

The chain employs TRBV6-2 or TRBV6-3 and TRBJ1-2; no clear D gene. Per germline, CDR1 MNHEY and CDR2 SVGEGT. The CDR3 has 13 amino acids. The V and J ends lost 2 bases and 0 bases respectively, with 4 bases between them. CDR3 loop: CASSYQTNYGYTF. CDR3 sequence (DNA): TGTGCCAGCAGTTACCAGACTAACTATGGCTACACCTTC.

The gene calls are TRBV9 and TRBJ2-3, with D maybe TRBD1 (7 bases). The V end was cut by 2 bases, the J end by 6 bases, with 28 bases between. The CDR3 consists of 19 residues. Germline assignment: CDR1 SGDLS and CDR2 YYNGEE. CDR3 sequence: CASSVGPTGRSGRSDTQYF. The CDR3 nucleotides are TGTGCCAGCAGCGTTGGCCCGACAGGGAGGTCAGGTAGATCGGATACGCAGTATTTT.

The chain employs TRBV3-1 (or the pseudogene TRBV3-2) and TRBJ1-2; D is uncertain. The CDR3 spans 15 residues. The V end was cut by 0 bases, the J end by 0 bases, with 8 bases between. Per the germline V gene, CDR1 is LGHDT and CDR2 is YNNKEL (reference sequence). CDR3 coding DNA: TGTGCCAGCAGCCAAGAGGGCACCACTAACTATGGCTACACCTTC. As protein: CASSQEGTTNYGYTF.

The CDR3 bases are TGTGCTACGGGTTACGAGCAGTACTTC. Translation: CATGYEQYF. The V call is TRBV2, the J call TRBJ2-7, with D unresolved. Germline CDR1 is SNHLY and CDR2 is FYNNEI. CDR3 length equals 9 residues.

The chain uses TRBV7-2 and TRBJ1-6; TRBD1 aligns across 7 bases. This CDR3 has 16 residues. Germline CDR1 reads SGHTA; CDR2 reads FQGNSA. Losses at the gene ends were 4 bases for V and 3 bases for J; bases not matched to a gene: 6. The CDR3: CASSWDSANYNSPLHF. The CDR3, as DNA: TGTGCCAGCAGCTGGGACAGTGCTAACTATAATTCACCCCTCCACTTT.